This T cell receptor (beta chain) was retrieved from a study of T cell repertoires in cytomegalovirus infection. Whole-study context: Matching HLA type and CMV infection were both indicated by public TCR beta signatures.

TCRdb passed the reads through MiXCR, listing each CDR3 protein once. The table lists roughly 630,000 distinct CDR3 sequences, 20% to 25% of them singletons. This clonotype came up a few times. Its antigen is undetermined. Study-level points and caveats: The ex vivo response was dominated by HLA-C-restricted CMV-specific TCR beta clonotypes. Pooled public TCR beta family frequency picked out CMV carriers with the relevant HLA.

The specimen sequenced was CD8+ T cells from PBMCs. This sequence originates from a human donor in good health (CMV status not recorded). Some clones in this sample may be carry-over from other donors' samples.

The CDR3 region is CASALALSGNTIYF. The CDR3 DNA sequence: TGTGCTAGTGCACTAGCTCTCTCTGGAAACACCATATATTTT. This chain connects TRBV12-5 to TRBJ1-3; the D is unclear. V was shortened by 7 bases and J by 0 bases, with 10 bases between the two germline ends. The CDR3 loop spans 14 amino acids. Germline loops: CDR1 LGHNT, CDR2 FRNRAP. Combining the CDR3 with reference TRBV12-5 and TRBJ1-3 gives the whole variable domain DARVTQTPRHKVTEMGQEVTMRCQPILGHNTVFWYRQTMMQGLELLAYFRNRAPLDDSGMPKDRFSAEMPDATLATLKIQPSEPRDSAVYFCASALALSGNTIYFGEGSWLTVV.